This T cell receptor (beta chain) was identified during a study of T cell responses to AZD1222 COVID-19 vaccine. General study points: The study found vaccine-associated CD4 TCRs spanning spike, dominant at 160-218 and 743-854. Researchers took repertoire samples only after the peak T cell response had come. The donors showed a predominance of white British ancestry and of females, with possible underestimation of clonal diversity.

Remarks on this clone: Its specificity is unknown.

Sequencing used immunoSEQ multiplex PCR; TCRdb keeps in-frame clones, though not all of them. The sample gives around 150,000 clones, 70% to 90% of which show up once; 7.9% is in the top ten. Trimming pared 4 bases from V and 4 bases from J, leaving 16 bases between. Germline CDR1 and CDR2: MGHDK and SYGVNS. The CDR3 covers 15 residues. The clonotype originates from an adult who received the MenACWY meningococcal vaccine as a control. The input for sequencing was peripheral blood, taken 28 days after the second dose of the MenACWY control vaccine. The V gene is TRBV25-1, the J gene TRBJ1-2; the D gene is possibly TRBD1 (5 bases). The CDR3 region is CASSVSRGGSYGYTF. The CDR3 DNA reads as TGTGCCAGCAGTGTATCCCGCGGGGGAAGCTATGGCTACACCTTC.